What follows describes a single T cell receptor (beta chain). Germline assignment: CDR1 SGHTA and CDR2 FQGNSA. This CDR3 comprises 11 residues. V lost 3 bases, J lost 10 bases, and 9 bases lay in between. The entry originates in a study of T cell changes during pregnancy in multiple sclerosis. Here immunoSEQ multiplex PCR was the method, and the copy in TCRdb shows in-frame clones only, minus some. This sample carries 35,000 to 40,000 clones, around 90% of them seen once, and the ten largest clones take roughly 5.7%. This receptor was taken from a female donor in good health, enrolled as a control in a pregnancy study. This sequence joins TRBV7-2 and TRBJ1-1; D gene uncertain. The specimen comprised peripheral blood, sampled in the third trimester of pregnancy. The CDR3 bases are TGTGCCAGCAGCTTTCGCGCGGGAGCTTTCTTT. This sequence encodes CASSFRAGAFF. The full variable domain, rest sourced from reference TRBV7-2 and TRBJ1-1, is GAGVSQSPSNKVTEKGKDVELRCDPISGHTALYWYRQSLGQGLEFLIYFQGNSAPDKSGLPSDRFSAERTGGSVSTLTIQRTQQEDSAVYLCASSFRAGAFFGQGTRLTVV.